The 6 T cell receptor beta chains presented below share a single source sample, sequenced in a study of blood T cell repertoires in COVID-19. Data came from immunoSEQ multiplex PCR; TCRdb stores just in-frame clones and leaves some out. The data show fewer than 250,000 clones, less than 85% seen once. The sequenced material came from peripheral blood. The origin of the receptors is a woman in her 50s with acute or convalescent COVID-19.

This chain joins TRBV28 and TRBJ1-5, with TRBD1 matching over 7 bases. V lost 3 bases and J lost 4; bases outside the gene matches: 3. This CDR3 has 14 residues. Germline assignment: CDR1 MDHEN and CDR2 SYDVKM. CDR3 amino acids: CASSFPGGNQPQHF. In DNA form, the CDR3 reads TGTGCCAGCAGTTTTCCAGGGGGAAATCAGCCCCAGCATTTT.

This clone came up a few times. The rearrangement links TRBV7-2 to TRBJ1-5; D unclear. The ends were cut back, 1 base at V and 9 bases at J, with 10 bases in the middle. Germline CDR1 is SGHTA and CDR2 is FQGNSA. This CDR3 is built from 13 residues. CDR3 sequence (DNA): TGTGCCAGCAGCTTAGGAGGGCATTCGCCCCAGCATTTT. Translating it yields CASSLGGHSPQHF.

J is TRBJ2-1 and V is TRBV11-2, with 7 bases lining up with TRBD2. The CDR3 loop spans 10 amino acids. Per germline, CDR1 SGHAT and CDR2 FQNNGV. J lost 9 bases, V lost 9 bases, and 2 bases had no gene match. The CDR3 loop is CASGRGEQFF. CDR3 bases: TGTGCCAGTGGGAGGGGTGAGCAGTTCTTC.

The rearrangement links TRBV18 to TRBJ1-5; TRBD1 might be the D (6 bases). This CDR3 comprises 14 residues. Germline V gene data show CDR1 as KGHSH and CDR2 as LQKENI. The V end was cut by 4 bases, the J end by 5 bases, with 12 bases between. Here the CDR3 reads CASSRGQPDQPQHF. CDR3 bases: TGTGCCAGCTCACGCGGACAGCCGGATCAGCCCCAGCATTTT.

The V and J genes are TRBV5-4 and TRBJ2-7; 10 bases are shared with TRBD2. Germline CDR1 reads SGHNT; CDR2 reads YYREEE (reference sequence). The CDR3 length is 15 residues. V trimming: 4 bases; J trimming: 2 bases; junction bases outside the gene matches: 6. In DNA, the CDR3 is TGTGCCAGCAGCGTTAGCGGGGGGTCTGCCTACGAGCAGTACTTC. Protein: CASSVSGGSAYEQYF. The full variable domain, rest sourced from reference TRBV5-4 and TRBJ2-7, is ETGVTQSPTHLIKTRGQQVTLRCSSQSGHNTVSWYQQALGQGPQFIFQYYREEENGRGNFPPRFSGLQFPNYSSELNVNALELDDSALYLCASSVSGGSAYEQYFGPGTRLTVT.

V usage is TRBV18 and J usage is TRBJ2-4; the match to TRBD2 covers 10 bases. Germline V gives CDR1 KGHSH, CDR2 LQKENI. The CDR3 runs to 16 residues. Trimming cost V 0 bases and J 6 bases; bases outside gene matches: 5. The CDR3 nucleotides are TGTGCCAGCTCACCACCGGTAGCGGGGGGTAGAAACATTCAGTACTTC. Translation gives CASSPPVAGGRNIQYF.